The 25 T cell receptor beta chains below come from one sample, sequenced in a study of T cell responses to AZD1222 COVID-19 vaccine. Repertoires were generated with immunoSEQ multiplex PCR, while TCRdb's copy carries only in-frame clones and drops some. Of tens of thousands of clones listed, 80% to 95% are singletons. Sequencing was performed on peripheral blood, taken 28 days after the second AZD1222 dose. These receptors were obtained from an adult who received the AZD1222 COVID-19 vaccine.

The chain links TRBV19 to TRBJ2-1, with 8 positions matching TRBD1. The trim removed 4 bases at V and 4 bases at J, leaving 9 bases unmatched. The CDR3 totals 16 residues. Germline-derived CDR1 and CDR2 are LNHDA and SQIVND (reference sequence). Written as DNA, the CDR3 is TGTGCCAGTAGTACCTCACAGGGGGTGGGGTACAATGAGCAGTTCTTC. It is translated as CASSTSQGVGYNEQFF.

The rearrangement uses TRBV30 and TRBJ1-6; D is ambiguous. Germline V lookup: CDR1 GTSNPN, CDR2 SVGIG (reference sequence). V was clipped by 1 base and J by 10 bases, with 11 bases between them. The CDR3 extends over 13 amino acids. CDR3 in DNA: TGTGCCTGGAGTGAGAGACTATACTCACCCCTCCACTTT. Amino acid sequence: CAWSERLYSPLHF.

The chain uses TRBV19 and TRBJ1-5; the D is unclear. V lost 1 base and J lost 5, with 6 bases in between. Germline V gene sequence: CDR1 LNHDA, CDR2 SQIVND (reference sequence). The length of the CDR3 is 13 residues. CDR3 DNA sequence: TGTGCCAGTAGTATAGGTCGGGATCAGCCCCAGCATTTT. Residues: CASSIGRDQPQHF.

V is TRBV24-1 and J is TRBJ2-7; TRBD1 agrees at 8 bases. Germline V gene data show CDR1 as KGHDR and CDR2 as SFDVKD. The trim removed 11 bases at V and 0 bases at J, leaving 5 bases unmatched. This CDR3 has 13 amino acids. The CDR3 DNA reads TGTGCCAACCAAACAGGGGGCTCCTACGAGCAGTACTTC. Protein product: CANQTGGSYEQYF.

The gene calls are TRBV2 and TRBJ1-1; a weak D match, TRBD1 (6 bases). The germline CDR1 and CDR2 sequences are SNHLY and FYNNEI. The V and J ends lost 6 bases and 1 base respectively, with 15 bases between them. This CDR3 comprises 15 residues. The CDR3 nucleotides are TGTGCCAGCAGCGAGCAGGGAGGGGGGAACACTGAAGCTTTCTTT. This gives the protein CASSEQGGGNTEAFF.

This rearrangement joins TRBV12-2 to TRBJ2-3; the D call of TRBD2 is as the table states it, not checked on the DNA. TRBV12-2 is a pseudogene. This CDR3 has 12 amino acids. CDR3 nucleotides: TGTGCAAGTCGCCCCATGCCGGGTACGCAGTATTTT. This sequence encodes CASRPMPGTQYF.

The DNA of the CDR3 is TGTGCCACCAGTCCCTCTGCGGGGGGGCCAGATGAGCAGTTCTTC. Its translation: CATSPSAGGPDEQFF. V gene TRBV15 combines with J gene TRBJ2-1; TRBD2 matches at 9 bases. Germline CDR1 is LNHNV and CDR2 is YYDKDF (reference sequence). The length of the CDR3 is 15 residues. The J segment lost 8 bases and the V segment lost 6 bases, leaving 11 bases of the junction unmatched.

The V gene is TRBV6-1, the J gene TRBJ1-5; D ambiguous. V was trimmed by 3 bases and J by 4 bases, leaving 10 bases between them. Germline V gives CDR1 MNHNS, CDR2 SASEGT. CDR3 length: 14 residues. The CDR3 sequence is CASSEGSPNQPQHF. CDR3 nucleotide sequence: TGTGCCAGCAGTGAGGGGTCGCCGAATCAGCCCCAGCATTTT.

This clone was picked up a small number of times. V usage is TRBV5-1 and J usage is TRBJ2-5; TRBD2 matches at 13 bases. The germline V gene has CDR1 SGHRS and CDR2 YFSETQ. V gave up 3 bases and J gave up 3 bases; unmatched junction bases: 5. This CDR3 comprises 16 residues. This CDR3 reads CASSWAGTSGEETQYF. The CDR3 coding sequence is TGCGCCAGCAGCTGGGCGGGGACTAGCGGGGAAGAGACCCAGTACTTC.

The rearrangement joins TRBV6-1 to TRBJ1-2; 7 bases fit TRBD1. J lost 4 bases, V lost 2 bases, and 4 bases had no gene match. The CDR3 length is 14 residues. Germline CDR1 and CDR2: MNHNS and SASEGT. The chain's CDR3 is CASSEWGQSYGYTF. CDR3 DNA sequence: TGTGCCAGCAGTGAATGGGGACAGAGCTATGGCTACACCTTC.

The V and J genes are TRBV5-6 and TRBJ1-5; 7 bases line up with TRBD1. CDR3 length equals 16 residues. Germline V gene sequence: CDR1 SGHDT, CDR2 YYEEEE. The V and J ends lost 1 base and 0 bases, in that order; junction bases with no gene match: 4. CDR3 amino acids: CASSLWTGSSNQPQHF. The CDR3 nucleotides are TGTGCCAGCAGCTTGTGGACAGGTAGTAGCAATCAGCCCCAGCATTTT.

This rearrangement joins TRBV11-2 to TRBJ1-2, with D unclear. Per germline, CDR1 SGHAT and CDR2 FQNNGV. V lost 0 bases to trimming and J lost 8 bases, with 16 bases between them. The CDR3 loop spans 15 amino acids. CDR3 sequence: CASSLDSDLVRGYTF. The CDR3, as DNA: TGTGCCAGCAGCTTAGATTCAGATCTGGTACGGGGCTACACCTTC.

This sequence joins TRBV4-1 and TRBJ1-1; D unclear. The length of the CDR3 is 15 residues. V was trimmed by 1 base and J by 0 bases, leaving 9 bases between them. Germline-derived CDR1 and CDR2 are MGHRA and YSYEKL. This chain's CDR3 is CASSQAGVLNTEAFF. In DNA form, the CDR3 reads TGCGCCAGCAGCCAAGCCGGGGTCCTGAACACTGAAGCTTTCTTT.

Points on this clone: One end of the junction does not line up with germline, which may come from a read error. The chain is built from TRBV27 and TRBJ1-2; 8 bases are shared with TRBD1. The CDR3 length is 14 residues. Germline CDR1 is MNHEY and CDR2 is SMNVEV (reference sequence). As DNA, the CDR3 is TGTGCCAGTCGCCGGGCGGGACAGGCCTTAGTCCTATCCTTC. It is translated as CASRRAGQALVLSF.

This clone was detected only a few times. The V gene is TRBV6-6, the J gene TRBJ2-2, with D tentatively TRBD1 or TRBD2 (7 bases each). The CDR3 extends over 16 amino acids. Between the trimmed V and J ends, which lost 8 bases and 4 bases, there was a span of 20 bases. Germline V gives CDR1 MNHNY, CDR2 SVGAGI (reference sequence). The CDR3: CASGQGRGRGTGELFF. The CDR3, as DNA: TGTGCCAGCGGCCAGGGGAGGGGGCGCGGCACCGGGGAGCTGTTTTTT.

This chain uses TRBV5-5 with TRBJ1-3; the D gene is possibly TRBD1 (5 bases). The CDR3 sequence is 14 residues long. V was pared by 1 base and J by 2 bases, with 7 bases between. Germline V gene lookup returns CDR1 SGHKS and CDR2 YYEKEE (reference sequence). CDR3 nucleotides: TGTGCCAGCAGCTTGCTAGGGGCTGGAAACACCATATATTTT. Amino acid sequence: CASSLLGAGNTIYF.

This clone was detected once. The chain couples TRBV4-3 to TRBJ2-3, with TRBD2 matching 10 bases. Per germline, CDR1 LGHNA and CDR2 YSLEER. The CDR3 length is 18 residues. The V and J ends lost 3 bases and 0 bases, in that order; junction bases with no gene match: 9. The CDR3 sequence: CASSHRIAGGDSTDTQYF. For the CDR3, the DNA is TGCGCCAGCAGCCATCGCATAGCGGGGGGCGACAGCACAGATACGCAGTATTTT.

V usage is TRBV6-5 and J usage is TRBJ1-1, with D perhaps TRBD1 (6 bases). The germline CDR1 and CDR2 sequences are MNHEY and SVGAGI. The CDR3 extends over 14 amino acids. V lost 6 bases and J 4 bases, leaving 15 bases between the germline ends. This CDR3 is CASSLQGGGTEAFF. Here the CDR3 DNA reads TGTGCCAGCAGCTTACAGGGTGGGGGCACTGAAGCTTTCTTT.

This clone is a singleton in its sample. V usage is TRBV30 and J usage is TRBJ1-3, with D unclear. Germline V gene data show CDR1 as GTSNPN and CDR2 as SVGIG (reference sequence). Trimming shortened V by 5 bases and J by 2 bases, and 10 bases separated the two germline ends. The CDR3 runs to 13 residues. This CDR3 reads CAWDTAAGNTIYF. CDR3 DNA sequence: TGTGCCTGGGATACCGCGGCTGGAAACACCATATATTTT.

The chain joins TRBV6-5 to TRBJ1-3; D is undetermined. The CDR3 is made up of 16 amino acids. CDR1 and CDR2 from the germline V gene are MNHEY and SVGAGI. V lost 2 bases and J lost 0, with 11 bases in between. The DNA for the CDR3 is TGTGCCAGCAGTTACGCCGTGGGGAGCTCTGGAAACACCATATATTTT. It encodes CASSYAVGSSGNTIYF.

Written as DNA, the CDR3 is TGTGCCTGGAGATCGGGGACATACCGGGGAAAACTGTTTTTT. Protein product: CAWRSGTYRGKLFF. The gene calls are TRBV30 and TRBJ1-4, with D perhaps matching TRBD1 (6 bases). V was trimmed by 3 bases and J by 10 bases, leaving 18 bases between them. The germline V gene has CDR1 GTSNPN and CDR2 SVGIG (reference sequence). The CDR3 is 14 residues long.

This clone has only one observation. The rearrangement uses TRBV4-1 and TRBJ1-6; TRBD1 matches at 7 bases. The V segment lost 5 bases and the J segment 8 bases; nucleotides outside the gene matches: 6. The CDR3 sequence is 14 residues long. Looked up from germline, CDR1 is MGHRA and CDR2 is YSYEKL. CDR3 bases: TGCGCCAGCAGCTCAGGGGGGGCTGATTCACCCCTCCACTTT. This codes for CASSSGGADSPLHF.

This chain links TRBV19 with TRBJ1-1; D unresolved. Trimming pared 3 bases from V and 4 bases from J, leaving 12 bases between. The length of the CDR3 is 14 residues. Per the germline V gene, CDR1 is LNHDA and CDR2 is SQIVND (reference sequence). The CDR3 here is CASSIVRRGTEAFF. Written as DNA, the CDR3 is TGTGCCAGTAGTATCGTGCGGCGGGGCACTGAAGCTTTCTTT.

The chain carries TRBV28 and TRBJ2-1; perhaps D is TRBD1 or TRBD2 (5 bases each). The CDR3 spans 13 residues. Between the trimmed V and J ends, which lost 6 bases and 10 bases, there was a span of 16 bases. The germline V gene encodes CDR1 MDHEN and CDR2 SYDVKM. The CDR3, as DNA: TGTGCCAGCAGCCACCAGGGAAGAGGGGAGCAGTTCTTC. Translated, it gives CASSHQGRGEQFF.

The chain combines TRBV30 with TRBJ2-2, with D possibly being TRBD2 (5 bases). CDR3 length equals 15 residues. The V end lost 4 bases, the J end lost 0 bases, and 12 bases lay between the germline ends. Germline lookup yields CDR1 GTSNPN and CDR2 SVGIG (reference sequence). The CDR3 nucleotides read TGTGCCTGGAACTCGGGGAGAACGAACACCGGGGAGCTGTTTTTT. Its translation is CAWNSGRTNTGELFF.